Sequencing of this TCR beta chain was carried out in a study of OX40 agonist ivuxolimab in advanced cancers. The table came from immunoSEQ multiplex PCR; TCRdb's copy has only in-frame clones and leaves some out. Of about 34,000 clones listed, less than 85% are singletons. V trimming: 4 bases; J trimming: 0 bases; junction bases outside the gene matches: 9. Germline V CDR1 and CDR2: SGHRS, YFSETQ. The CDR3 is made up of 16 amino acids. Comments on this clone: Antigen specificity is unknown.

The study's findings and limits: At 0.1 to 3.0 mg/kg and by week 6, CD4+ and CD8+ T cells in the blood had expanded clonally. The authors did not determine the antigen specificity of the expanded peripheral T cells.

The sample consisted of CD4+ or CD8+ T cells sorted from blood, taken in a trial of the OX40 agonist ivuxolimab. The chain joins TRBV5-1 to TRBJ2-7, with 8 bases fitting TRBD1. This receptor was identified in an adult with an advanced solid tumor such as melanoma, head and neck, liver or kidney cancer. The CDR3 here is CASSNRQGYDSYEQYF. The CDR3 region has the DNA TGCGCCAGCAGCAACCGACAGGGGTACGACTCCTACGAGCAGTACTTC. Full variable domain (missing parts from reference TRBV5-1 and TRBJ2-7): KAGVTQTPRYLIKTRGQQVTLSCSPISGHRSVSWYQQTPGQGLQFLFEYFSETQRNKGNFPGRFSGRQFSNSRSEMNVSTLELGDSALYLCASSNRQGYDSYEQYFGPGTRLTVT.